This TCR beta chain derives from a study of blood T cell repertoires in COVID-19. Per the germline V gene, CDR1 is WSHSY and CDR2 is SAAADI. The CDR3 sequence is 14 residues long. Trimming removed 10 bases from V and 4 bases from J; junction bases left unmatched: 7. Repertoires were generated with immunoSEQ multiplex PCR, while TCRdb's copy carries only in-frame clones and drops some. This sample has about 280,000 clones, with approximately 88% found just once. The sample consisted of peripheral blood. The V and J genes are TRBV10-2 and TRBJ2-5; 12 nucleotides align to TRBD2. The sequence was obtained from a man between 18 and 35 years old with active or convalescent COVID-19. CDR3 in DNA: TGCGCCACCACGACTAGCGGGGGTGGAGAGACCCAGTACTTC. Its protein product is CATTTSGGGETQYF.